The rows below give T cell receptor beta chains drawn from one sample of a study of blood T cell repertoires in COVID-19. Assay: immunoSEQ multiplex PCR; the TCRdb copy retains only in-frame clones and omits some. In the table there are fewer than 45,000 clones, 60% to 80% of which are singletons. The material sequenced was peripheral blood. These receptor sequences come from an older man with acute or convalescent COVID-19. CDR3s include the opening cysteine and the closing phenylalanine or tryptophan. Only some rows state a clone size, as once, few, many or a class for expanded clones.

>TRBV7-3|.|TRBJ2-3|13
CASSLSYRDTQYF
>TRBV19|.|TRBJ2-1|16
CASSIDLAGGPNEQFF
>TRBV6-2/TRBV6-3|.|TRBJ1-2|15
CASSYSTYANRGYTF
>TRBV5-4|.|TRBJ1-3|14
CASSPGLDLNTIYF
>TRBV28|.|TRBJ1-5|16
CASSSKTGLGNQPQHF
>TRBV4-3|.|TRBJ1-6|16
CASSQDPGHRNSPLHF
>TRBV12-3/TRBV12-4|once|TRBJ1-6|12
CASSLETGPLHF
>TRBV7-9|.|TRBJ2-1|15
CASSLDAGPYNEQFF
>TRBV28|.|TRBJ2-1|17
CASSLPFETGGDNEQFF
>TRBV29-1|once|TRBJ1-2|13
CSVGSEANYGYTF
>TRBV5-6|.|TRBJ1-6|16
CASSFTTGVRNSPLHF
>TRBV6-2/TRBV6-3|.|TRBJ1-5|18
CASSSTISQGGSNQPQHF
>TRBV7-2|few|TRBJ2-7|15
CASSYRQGRAYEQYF
>TRBV11-2|.|TRBJ1-1|17
CASSPRQGRSLNTEAFF
>TRBV10-2|.|TRBJ1-1|13
CASSEIQGIEAFF
>TRBV16|.|TRBJ1-5|13
CASSLDRGQPQHF
>TRBV6-5|.|TRBJ2-6|15
CASRTGGSGANVLTF
>TRBV9|.|TRBJ1-2|15
CASSVGSLSGYGYTF